Presented here are 30 T cell receptor beta chains from one specimen sequenced in a study of monozygotic twins with inflammatory bowel disease. TCRdb reprocessed the 5' RACE reads, keeping one entry per CDR3 protein, no DNA. Reported are approximately 400,000 distinct CDR3 sequences; the ten largest clones contain under 3%. Sequenced input: blood. The origin of the receptors is a human donor with ulcerative colitis or Crohn's disease, or a healthy co-twin of an affected twin (not recorded which).

The chain combines TRBV6-2 or TRBV6-3 with TRBJ1-2. CDR1 and CDR2 (germline): MNHEY, SVGEGT. There are 14 residues in the CDR3. CDR3 region: CASSYNFQNYGYTF.

This CDR3 is CSAMRGADTQYF. The chain has TRBV20-1 and TRBJ2-3; checking the TCRdb D call of TRBD2 is not possible without DNA. Germline assignment: CDR1 DFQATT and CDR2 SNEGSKA (reference sequence). This CDR3 comprises 12 residues.

The gene calls are TRBV11-2 and TRBJ2-7; TCRdb designates TRBD1, a call that cannot be tested without DNA. Germline values: CDR1 SGHAT, CDR2 FQNNGV. The CDR3 loop spans 14 amino acids. CDR3 region: CASSSRTGGGEQYF. The full variable domain, rest sourced from reference TRBV11-2 and TRBJ2-7, is EAGVAQSPRYKIIEKRQSVAFWCNPISGHATLYWYQQILGQGPKLLIQFQNNGVVDDSQLPKDRFSAERLKGVDSTLKIQPAKLEDSAVYLCASSSRTGGGEQYFGPGTRLTVT.

The chain joins TRBV7-8 to TRBJ2-4. The CDR3 length is 18 residues. Germline CDR1 reads SGHVS; CDR2 reads FQNEAQ. CDR3 protein: CASSLEAGRNLAKNIQYF.

This chain links TRBV6-5 with TRBJ1-2; absent DNA, TCRdb's TRBD1 call cannot be checked. The CDR3 contains 16 residues. Germline V gene data show CDR1 as MNHEY and CDR2 as SVGAGI. CDR3 sequence: CASSYTRTGVNYGYTF.

The rearrangement links TRBV20-1 to TRBJ2-3; lacking DNA, the TRBD2 call made by TCRdb goes unchecked. The CDR3 is made up of 13 amino acids. Germline CDR1 reads DFQATT; CDR2 reads SNEGSKA (reference sequence). The CDR3 reads CSSLAGVTDTQYF.

The rearrangement links TRBV10-3 to TRBJ2-3. The germline V gene encodes CDR1 ENHRY and CDR2 SYGVKD. The CDR3 runs to 15 residues. This CDR3 is CAISQGRTGTDTQYF.

The chain joins TRBV29-1 to TRBJ1-1; TCRdb selects TRBD1, and the lack of DNA leaves this call unchecked. CDR1 is SQVTM, CDR2 ANQGSEA, per germline. The CDR3 covers 11 residues. The chain's CDR3 is CSVAPPTEAFF.

The gene calls are TRBV12-3 or TRBV12-4 and TRBJ2-6; TCRdb indicates TRBD1, and absent DNA this call remains unverified. This CDR3 has 18 amino acids. CDR3 protein: CASTPTTLLDSGANVLTF.

The chain has TRBV11-2 and TRBJ2-3; TCRdb selects TRBD2, and the lack of DNA leaves this call unchecked. This CDR3 comprises 16 residues. Germline V lookup: CDR1 SGHAT, CDR2 FQNNGV. The CDR3: CASSLAGREGFDTQYF.

The rearrangement uses TRBV7-6 and TRBJ2-2; no DNA is available, so the TRBD2 call from TCRdb remains unchecked. The length of the CDR3 is 19 residues. Germline CDR1 reads SGHVS; CDR2 reads FNYEAQ. The CDR3 reads CASSLGTSGFLKNTGELFF.

The chain uses TRBV6-5 and TRBJ2-1; checking the TCRdb D call of TRBD1 is not possible without DNA. CDR3 length equals 18 residues. In germline, CDR1 is MNHEY, CDR2 SVGAGI. CDR3 protein: CASSYYSVGTGGAYEQFF.

V usage is TRBV6-5 and J usage is TRBJ2-1. This CDR3 is 11 amino acids long. Germline-derived CDR1 and CDR2 are MNHEY and SVGAGI. CDR3 sequence reads: CASSYFGEQFF.

The chain combines TRBV7-2 with TRBJ2-6; there is no DNA to check the TCRdb D call of TRBD1. This CDR3 spans 16 amino acids. Germline-derived CDR1 and CDR2 are SGHTA and FQGNSA. The CDR3 region is CASSRTGGAGANVLTF. The entire variable domain, with the rest obtained from reference TRBV7-2 and TRBJ2-6, is as follows: GAGVSQSPSNKVTEKGKDVELRCDPISGHTALYWYRQSLGQGLEFLIYFQGNSAPDKSGLPSDRFSAERTGGSVSTLTIQRTQQEDSAVYLCASSRTGGAGANVLTFGAGSRLTVL.

The chain combines TRBV30 with TRBJ2-7; TCRdb's D gene call, TRBD1, goes unchecked for lack of DNA. The germline CDR1 and CDR2 sequences are GTSNPN and SVGIG (reference sequence). The CDR3 loop spans 15 amino acids. This CDR3 is CAGLSGTGGRDEQYF. Variable domain in full (rest from reference TRBV30 and TRBJ2-7): SQTIHQWPATLVQPVGSPLSLECTVEGTSNPNLYWYRQAAGRGLQLLFYSVGIGQISSEVPQNLSASRPQDRQFILSSKKLLLSDSGFYLCAGLSGTGGRDEQYFGPGTRLTVT.

This chain joins TRBV20-1 and TRBJ2-5; TCRdb proposes TRBD1, but this gene call is untestable without DNA. There are 15 residues in the CDR3. Germline loops: CDR1 DFQATT, CDR2 SNEGSKA (reference sequence). CDR3 amino acids: CSAALGVWGKETQYF.

The CDR3 loop reads CASSLTGAGANVLTF. The rearrangement uses TRBV5-1 and TRBJ2-6; TCRdb's D call, TRBD1, is unchecked because there is no DNA. CDR1 is SGHRS and CDR2 is YFSETQ in the germline V gene. The CDR3 totals 15 residues. The full variable domain, completed using reference TRBV5-1 and TRBJ2-6, is KAGVTQTPRYLIKTRGQQVTLSCSPISGHRSVSWYQQTPGQGLQFLFEYFSETQRNKGNFPGRFSGRQFSNSRSEMNVSTLELGDSALYLCASSLTGAGANVLTFGAGSRLTVL.

The V and J genes are TRBV5-1 and TRBJ1-2; as DNA is missing, the TRBD1 call by TCRdb cannot be tested. CDR3 length: 12 amino acids. Germline V CDR1 and CDR2: SGHRS, YFSETQ. The CDR3 sequence: CASRDRGHGYTF.

The CDR3 sequence is CASSQEGRGRGNEQFF. The chain combines TRBV4-1 with TRBJ2-1; TCRdb's D gene call, TRBD1, goes unchecked for lack of DNA. Germline lookup yields CDR1 MGHRA and CDR2 YSYEKL. The CDR3 length is 16 residues.

The V call is TRBV7-7, the J call TRBJ2-5. The CDR3 contains 15 residues. Germline V gene lookup returns CDR1 SSHAT and CDR2 FNYEAQ (reference sequence). CDR3: CASSPTSTPAETQYF.

The V and J genes are TRBV19 and TRBJ1-2; TCRdb proposes TRBD1, but this gene call is untestable without DNA. This CDR3 is 14 amino acids long. CDR1 is LNHDA, CDR2 SQIVND, per germline (reference sequence). The CDR3 loop is CASEQTGSLYGYTF. The full variable domain, in which reference TRBV19 and TRBJ1-2 provide the parts outside the CDR3, is DGGITQSPKYLFRKEGQNVTLSCEQNLNHDAMYWYRQDPGQGLRLIYYSQIVNDFQKGDIAEGYSVSREKKESFPLTVTSAQKNPTAFYLCASEQTGSLYGYTFGSGTRLTVV.

This chain links TRBV6-4 with TRBJ2-2; TCRdb reports TRBD2, a call that lacks DNA to check it against. The germline V gene has CDR1 MRHNA and CDR2 SNTAGT. This CDR3 is 15 amino acids long. Here the CDR3 reads CASSAASGHTGELFF.

The chain carries TRBV2 and TRBJ1-5. Germline lookup yields CDR1 SNHLY and CDR2 FYNNEI. The CDR3 is made up of 13 amino acids. The CDR3: CASSSGLWQPQHF.

V usage is TRBV15 and J usage is TRBJ2-1; without DNA, the TCRdb call of TRBD2 cannot be checked. Looked up from germline, CDR1 is LNHNV and CDR2 is YYDKDF (reference sequence). This CDR3 contains 16 residues. CDR3 sequence reads: CATSRVGGNSYNEQFF.

This chain links TRBV19 with TRBJ2-7. The V gene's germline CDR1 is LNHDA and CDR2 SQIVND (reference sequence). There are 13 residues in the CDR3. The CDR3 sequence is CASSRQDSYEQYF.

The chain uses TRBV20-1 and TRBJ2-7; there is no DNA to check the TCRdb D call of TRBD1. Germline CDR1 is DFQATT and CDR2 is SNEGSKA (reference sequence). The CDR3 consists of 14 residues. CDR3 residues: CSARNSQGANEQYF.

This rearrangement joins TRBV28 to TRBJ2-7; TCRdb's D call of TRBD2 is untestable without DNA. This CDR3 has 16 residues. Germline V CDR1 and CDR2: MDHEN, SYDVKM. This chain's CDR3 is CASSSRFGSVTYEQYF. Combining the CDR3 with reference TRBV28 and TRBJ2-7 gives the whole variable domain DVKVTQSSRYLVKRTGEKVFLECVQDMDHENMFWYRQDPGLGLRLIYFSYDVKMKEKGDIPEGYSVSREKKERFSLILESASTNQTSMYLCASSSRFGSVTYEQYFGPGTRLTVT.

The rearrangement uses TRBV2 and TRBJ1-2. The CDR3 length is 12 residues. Per the germline V gene, CDR1 is SNHLY and CDR2 is FYNNEI. CDR3 loop: CASSEEALGYTF. The full variable domain, completed using reference TRBV2 and TRBJ1-2, is EPEVTQTPSHQVTQMGQEVILRCVPISNHLYFYWYRQILGQKVEFLVSFYNNEISEKSEIFDDQFSVERPDGSNFTLKIRSTKLEDSAMYFCASSEEALGYTFGSGTRLTVV.

The rearrangement links TRBV5-4 to TRBJ1-2; TCRdb designates TRBD1, a call that cannot be tested without DNA. CDR1 SGHNT and CDR2 YYREEE come from the germline V gene (reference sequence). The CDR3 runs 16 residues. The CDR3: CASSLARQGPVYGYTF.

The chain links TRBV7-2 to TRBJ1-2; there is no DNA to check the TCRdb D call of TRBD1. Germline assignment: CDR1 SGHTA and CDR2 FQGNSA. This CDR3 has 14 amino acids. The CDR3 loop is CASSSRTGPYGYTF.